This entry describes one T cell receptor beta chain. No antigen is known for it. This specimen belongs to a study of CD8 T cells in ankylosing spondylitis. Broader study findings: Peripheral blood held disease-linked clones only at relatively low frequency, and these were CD8+. Characteristic, it appeared, of ankylosing spondylitis blood was a TCR beta motif of about eight highly homologous variants.

TCRdb recomputed calls from the 5' RACE reads with MiXCR, one row per CDR3 protein. The sample yields about 220,000 distinct CDR3 sequences, around 16% seen once. Trimming pared 8 bases from V and 5 bases from J, leaving 17 bases between. This CDR3 is built from 13 residues. Germline V gene sequence: CDR1 SGHRS, CDR2 YFSETQ. The chain employs TRBV5-1 and TRBJ2-7; D tentatively fits TRBD1 or TRBD2 (5 bases each). Sequencing input: blood, either unsorted or a sorted T cell fraction (not recorded which). The sequence derives from a male donor with ankylosing spondylitis. Written as DNA, the CDR3 is TGCGCCAGTTCCGGGACCCGCTTGGACGAGCAGTACTTC. This encodes CASSGTRLDEQYF.